This TCR beta chain was retrieved from a study of blood T cell repertoires in COVID-19. On the study more broadly: Nucleic acid was either cDNA or gDNA, and it came from T cells, B-cell-depleted T cells, or PBMCs.

This table comes from immunoSEQ multiplex PCR, and its TCRdb copy is limited to in-frame clones, with some not included. The table shows roughly 80,000 clones, with approximately 76% occurring only once. CDR1 is WSHSY and CDR2 is SAAADI in the germline V gene. CDR3 length: 12 amino acids. V was clipped by 7 bases and J by 4 bases, with 9 bases between them. The sample comprised peripheral blood. The clonotype was recovered from a man aged 70 or older with active or convalescent COVID-19. The chain links TRBV10-2 to TRBJ2-3; D call uncertain. Written as DNA, the CDR3 is TGCGCCAGCAAACAGACGGCAGATACGCAGTATTTT. Protein: CASKQTADTQYF.